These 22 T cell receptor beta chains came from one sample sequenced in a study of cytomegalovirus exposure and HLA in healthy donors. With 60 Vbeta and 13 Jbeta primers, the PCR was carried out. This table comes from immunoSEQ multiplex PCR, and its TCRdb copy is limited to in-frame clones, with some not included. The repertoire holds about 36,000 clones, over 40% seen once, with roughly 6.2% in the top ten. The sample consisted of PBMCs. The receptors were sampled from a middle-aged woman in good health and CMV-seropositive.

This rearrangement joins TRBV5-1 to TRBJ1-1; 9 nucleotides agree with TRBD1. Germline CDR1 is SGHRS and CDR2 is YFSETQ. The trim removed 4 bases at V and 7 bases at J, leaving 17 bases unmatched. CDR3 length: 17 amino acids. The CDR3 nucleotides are TGCGCCAGCAGCCTGGGGGTGTCGACAGGGGGAGCATTTGAAGCTTTCTTT. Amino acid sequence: CASSLGVSTGGAFEAFF.

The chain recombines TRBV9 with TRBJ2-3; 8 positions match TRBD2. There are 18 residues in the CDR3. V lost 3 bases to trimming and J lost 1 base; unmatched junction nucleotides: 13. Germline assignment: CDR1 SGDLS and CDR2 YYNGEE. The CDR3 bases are TGTGCCAGCAGCGACGGGGGGGCTCTGCGGTGGGGCACAGATACGCAGTATTTT. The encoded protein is CASSDGGALRWGTDTQYF.

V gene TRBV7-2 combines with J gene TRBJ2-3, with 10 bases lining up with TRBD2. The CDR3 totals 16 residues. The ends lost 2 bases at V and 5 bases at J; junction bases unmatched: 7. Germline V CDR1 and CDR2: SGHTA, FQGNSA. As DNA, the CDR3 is TGTGCCAGCAGCTTACTAGCGGGGGAAGGTATAGATACGCAGTATTTT. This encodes CASSLLAGEGIDTQYF. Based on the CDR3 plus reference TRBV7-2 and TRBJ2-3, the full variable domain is GAGVSQSPSNKVTEKGKDVELRCDPISGHTALYWYRQSLGQGLEFLIYFQGNSAPDKSGLPSDRFSAERTGGSVSTLTIQRTQQEDSAVYLCASSLLAGEGIDTQYFGPGTRLTVL.

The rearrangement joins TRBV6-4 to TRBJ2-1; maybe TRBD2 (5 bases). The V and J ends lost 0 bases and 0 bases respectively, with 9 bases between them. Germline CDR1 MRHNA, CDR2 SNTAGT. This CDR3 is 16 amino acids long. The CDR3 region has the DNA TGTGCCAGCAGTGACTCCTCGGGGAGCTCCTACAATGAGCAGTTCTTC. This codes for CASSDSSGSSYNEQFF.

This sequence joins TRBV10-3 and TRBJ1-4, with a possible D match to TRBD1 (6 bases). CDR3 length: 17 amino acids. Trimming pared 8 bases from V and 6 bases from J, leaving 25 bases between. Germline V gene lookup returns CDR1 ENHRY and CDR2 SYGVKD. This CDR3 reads CAISELPGTHGYEKLFF. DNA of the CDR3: TGTGCCATCTCCGAGCTCCCCGGGACACACGGGTATGAAAAACTGTTTTTT.

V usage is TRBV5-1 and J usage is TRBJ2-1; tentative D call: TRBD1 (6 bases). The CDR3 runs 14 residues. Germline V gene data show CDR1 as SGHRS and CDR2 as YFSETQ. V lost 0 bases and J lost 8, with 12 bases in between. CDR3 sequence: CASSLGLTGYEQFF. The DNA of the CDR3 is TGCGCCAGCAGCTTGGGCCTAACAGGGTATGAGCAGTTCTTC.

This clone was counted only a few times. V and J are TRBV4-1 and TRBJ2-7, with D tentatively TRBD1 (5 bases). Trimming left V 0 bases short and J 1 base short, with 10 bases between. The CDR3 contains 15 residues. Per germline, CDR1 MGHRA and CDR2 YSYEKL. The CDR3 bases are TGCGCCAGCAGCCAAGACGACAGTGATTCCTACGAGCAGTACTTC. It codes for CASSQDDSDSYEQYF.

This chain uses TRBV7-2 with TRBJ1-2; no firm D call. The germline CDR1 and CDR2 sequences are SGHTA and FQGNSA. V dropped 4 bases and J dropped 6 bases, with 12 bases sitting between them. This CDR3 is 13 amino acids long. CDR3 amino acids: CASSSSLIHGYTF. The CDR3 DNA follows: TGTGCCAGCAGCTCTTCACTAATACATGGCTACACCTTC.

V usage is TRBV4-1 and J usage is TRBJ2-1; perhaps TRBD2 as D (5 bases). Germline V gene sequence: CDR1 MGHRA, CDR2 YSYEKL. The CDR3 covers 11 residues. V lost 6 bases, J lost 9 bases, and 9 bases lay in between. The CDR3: CASSIEGEQFF. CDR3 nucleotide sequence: TGCGCCAGCAGTATTGAGGGTGAGCAGTTCTTC.

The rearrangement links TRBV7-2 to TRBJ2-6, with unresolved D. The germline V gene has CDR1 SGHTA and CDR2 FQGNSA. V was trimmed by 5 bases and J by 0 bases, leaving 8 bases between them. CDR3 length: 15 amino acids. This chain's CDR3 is CASSLDFSGANVLTF. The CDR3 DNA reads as TGTGCCAGCAGCCTCGACTTCTCTGGGGCCAACGTCCTGACTTTC.

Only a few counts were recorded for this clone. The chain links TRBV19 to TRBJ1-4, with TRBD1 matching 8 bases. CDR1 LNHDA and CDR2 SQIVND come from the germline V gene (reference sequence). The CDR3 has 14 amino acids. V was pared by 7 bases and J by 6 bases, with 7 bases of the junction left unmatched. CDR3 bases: TGTGCCAGTAACCGACAGGGGCTTCATGAAAAACTGTTTTTT. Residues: CASNRQGLHEKLFF.

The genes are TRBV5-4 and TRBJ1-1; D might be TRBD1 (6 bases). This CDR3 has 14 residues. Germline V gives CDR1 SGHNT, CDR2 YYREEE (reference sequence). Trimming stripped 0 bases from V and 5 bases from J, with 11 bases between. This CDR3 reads CASSLEQGDTEAFF. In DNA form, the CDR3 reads TGTGCCAGCAGCTTGGAACAGGGAGATACTGAAGCTTTCTTT.

The CDR3 protein is CASSSGQGTYGYTF. In DNA form, the CDR3 reads TGTGCCAGCAGTTCGGGACAGGGAACCTATGGCTACACCTTC. The V and J genes are TRBV7-6 and TRBJ1-2, with 9 positions matching TRBD1. CDR1 and CDR2 from the germline V gene are SGHVS and FNYEAQ. Losses at the gene ends were 6 bases for V and 4 bases for J; bases not matched to a gene: 6. This CDR3 is built from 14 residues.

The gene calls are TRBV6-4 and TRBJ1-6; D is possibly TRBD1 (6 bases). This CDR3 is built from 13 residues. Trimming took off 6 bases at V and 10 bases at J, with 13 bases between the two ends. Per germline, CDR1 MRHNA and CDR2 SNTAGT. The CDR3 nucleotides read TGTGCCAGCAGCTCAGGGGTTACCTCACCCCTCCACTTT. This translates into CASSSGVTSPLHF.

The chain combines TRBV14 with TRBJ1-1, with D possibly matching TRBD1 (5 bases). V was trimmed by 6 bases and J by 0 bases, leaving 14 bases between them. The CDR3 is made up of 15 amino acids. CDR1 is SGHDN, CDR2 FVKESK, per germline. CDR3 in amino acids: CASSFGGTVNTEAFF. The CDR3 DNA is TGTGCCAGCAGTTTCGGCGGGACCGTGAACACTGAAGCTTTCTTT.

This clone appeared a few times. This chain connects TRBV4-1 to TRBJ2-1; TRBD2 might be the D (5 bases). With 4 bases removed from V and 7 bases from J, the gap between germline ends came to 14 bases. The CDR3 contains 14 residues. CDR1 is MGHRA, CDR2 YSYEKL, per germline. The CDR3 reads CASSPGLLGNEQFF. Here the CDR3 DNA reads TGCGCCAGCAGCCCCGGACTCCTGGGGAATGAGCAGTTCTTC.

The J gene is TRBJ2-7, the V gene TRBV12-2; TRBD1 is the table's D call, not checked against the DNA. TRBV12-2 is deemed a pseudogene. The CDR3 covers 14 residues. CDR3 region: CASRLGKQGGEQYF. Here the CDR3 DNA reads TGTGCAAGTCGCTTAGGCAAACAGGGCGGAGAGCAGTACTTC.

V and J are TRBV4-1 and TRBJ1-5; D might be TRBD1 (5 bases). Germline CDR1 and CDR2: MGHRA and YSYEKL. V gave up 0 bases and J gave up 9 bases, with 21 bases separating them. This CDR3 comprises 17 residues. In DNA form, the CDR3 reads TGCGCCAGCAGCCAAGATGTTGCGCGGGGCGGATTCAGGCCCCAGCATTTT. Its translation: CASSQDVARGGFRPQHF.

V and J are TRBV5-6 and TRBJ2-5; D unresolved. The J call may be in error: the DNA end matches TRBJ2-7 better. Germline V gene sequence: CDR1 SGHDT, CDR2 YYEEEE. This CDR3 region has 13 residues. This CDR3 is CASSSGRLSEQYF. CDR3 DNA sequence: TGTGCCAGCAGCTCCGGTCGACTGTCCGAGCAGTACTTC.

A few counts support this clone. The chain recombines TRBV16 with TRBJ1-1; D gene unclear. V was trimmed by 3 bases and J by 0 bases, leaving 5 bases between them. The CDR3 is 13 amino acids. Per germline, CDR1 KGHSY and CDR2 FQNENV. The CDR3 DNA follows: TGTGCCAGCAGCCATTCGGTGAACACTGAAGCTTTCTTT. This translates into CASSHSVNTEAFF.

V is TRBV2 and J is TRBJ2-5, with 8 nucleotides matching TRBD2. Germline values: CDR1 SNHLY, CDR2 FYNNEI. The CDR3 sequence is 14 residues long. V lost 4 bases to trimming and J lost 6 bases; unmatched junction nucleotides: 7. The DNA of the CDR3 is TGTGCCAGCAGTGCCGGAAGCGGGGGTAAGACCCAGTACTTC. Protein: CASSAGSGGKTQYF.

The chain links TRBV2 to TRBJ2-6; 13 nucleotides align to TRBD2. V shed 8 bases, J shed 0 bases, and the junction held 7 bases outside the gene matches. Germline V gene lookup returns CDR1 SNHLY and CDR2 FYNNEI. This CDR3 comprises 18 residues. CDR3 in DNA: TGTGCCAGCCGACGACTAGCGGGGGGTGCCTCTGGGGCCAACGTCCTGACTTTC. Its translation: CASRRLAGGASGANVLTF.